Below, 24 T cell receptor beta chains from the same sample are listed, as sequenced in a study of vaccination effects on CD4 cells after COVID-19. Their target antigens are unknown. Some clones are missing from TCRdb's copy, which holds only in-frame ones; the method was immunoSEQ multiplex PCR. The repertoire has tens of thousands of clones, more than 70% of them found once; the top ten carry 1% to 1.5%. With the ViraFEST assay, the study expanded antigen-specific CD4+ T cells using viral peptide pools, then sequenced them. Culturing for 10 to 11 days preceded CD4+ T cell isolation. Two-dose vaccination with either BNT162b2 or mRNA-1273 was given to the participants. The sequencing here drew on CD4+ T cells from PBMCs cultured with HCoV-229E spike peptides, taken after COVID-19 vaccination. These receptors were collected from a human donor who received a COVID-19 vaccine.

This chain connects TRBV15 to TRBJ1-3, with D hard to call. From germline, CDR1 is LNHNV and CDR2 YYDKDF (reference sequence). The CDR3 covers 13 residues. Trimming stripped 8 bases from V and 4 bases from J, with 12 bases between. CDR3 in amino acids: CATSGVGGNTIYF. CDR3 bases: TGTGCCACCTCCGGGGTGGGCGGAAACACCATATATTTT.

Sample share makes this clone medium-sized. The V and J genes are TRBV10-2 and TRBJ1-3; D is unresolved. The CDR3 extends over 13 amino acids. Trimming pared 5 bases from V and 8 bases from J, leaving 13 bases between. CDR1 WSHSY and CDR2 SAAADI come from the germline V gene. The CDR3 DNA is TGCGCCAGCAGTCTTCAGGACTGGGACACCATATATTTT. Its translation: CASSLQDWDTIYF.

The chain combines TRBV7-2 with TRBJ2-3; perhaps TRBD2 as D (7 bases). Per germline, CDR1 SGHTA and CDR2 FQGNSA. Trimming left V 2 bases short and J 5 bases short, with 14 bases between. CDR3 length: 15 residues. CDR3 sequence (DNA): TGTGCCAGCAGCTTACTGTCGGGGGGCAGAGATACGCAGTATTTT. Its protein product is CASSLLSGGRDTQYF. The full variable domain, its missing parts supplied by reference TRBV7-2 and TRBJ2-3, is GAGVSQSPSNKVTEKGKDVELRCDPISGHTALYWYRQSLGQGLEFLIYFQGNSAPDKSGLPSDRFSAERTGGSVSTLTIQRTQQEDSAVYLCASSLLSGGRDTQYFGPGTRLTVL.

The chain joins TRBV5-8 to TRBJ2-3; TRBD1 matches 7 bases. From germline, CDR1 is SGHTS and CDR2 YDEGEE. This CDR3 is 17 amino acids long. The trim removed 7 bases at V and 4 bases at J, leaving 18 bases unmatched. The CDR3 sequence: CASPSVPDRAWADTQYF. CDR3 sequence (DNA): TGTGCCAGCCCCTCAGTCCCTGACAGGGCCTGGGCAGATACGCAGTATTTT. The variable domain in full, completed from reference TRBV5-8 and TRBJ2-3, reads EAGVTQSPTHLIKTRGQQATLRCSPISGHTSVYWYQQALGLGLQFLLWYDEGEERNRGNFPPRFSGRQFPNYSSELNVNALELEDSALYLCASPSVPDRAWADTQYFGPGTRLTVL.

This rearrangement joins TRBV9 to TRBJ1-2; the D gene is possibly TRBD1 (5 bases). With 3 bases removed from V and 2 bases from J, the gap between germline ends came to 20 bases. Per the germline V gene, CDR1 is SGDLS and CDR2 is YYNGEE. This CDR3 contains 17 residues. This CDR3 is CASSGRVWGATNYGYTF. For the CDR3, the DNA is TGTGCCAGCAGCGGTCGAGTTTGGGGCGCGACAAACTATGGCTACACCTTC.

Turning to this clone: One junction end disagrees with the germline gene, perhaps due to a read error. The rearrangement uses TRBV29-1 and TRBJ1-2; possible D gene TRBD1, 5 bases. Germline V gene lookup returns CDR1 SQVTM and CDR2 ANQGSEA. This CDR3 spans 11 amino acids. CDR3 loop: CSVRGGAGTLF. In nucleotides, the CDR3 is TGCAGCGTCCGAGGCGGGGCAGGTACTTTGTTC. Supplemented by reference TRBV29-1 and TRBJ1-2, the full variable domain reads SAVISQKPSRDICQRGTSLTIQCQVDSQVTMMFWYRQQPGQSLTLIATANQGSEATYESGFVIDKFPISRPNLTFSTLTVSNMSPEDSSIYLCSVRGGAGTLFGSGTRLTVV.

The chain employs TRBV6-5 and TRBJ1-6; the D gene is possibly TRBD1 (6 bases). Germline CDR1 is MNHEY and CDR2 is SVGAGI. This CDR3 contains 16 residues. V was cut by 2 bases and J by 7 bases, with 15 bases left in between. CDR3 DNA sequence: TGTGCCAGCAGTTACCGCCCCAGGGGTGGAAATTCACCCCTCCACTTT. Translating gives CASSYRPRGGNSPLHF.

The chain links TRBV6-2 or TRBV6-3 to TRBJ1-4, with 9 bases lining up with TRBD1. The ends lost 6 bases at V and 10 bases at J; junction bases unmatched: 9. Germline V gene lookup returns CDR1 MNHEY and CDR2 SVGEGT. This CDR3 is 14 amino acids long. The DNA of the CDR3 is TGTGCCAGCAGCCACCGGGACAGGGACTTAAAACTGTTTTTT. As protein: CASSHRDRDLKLFF.

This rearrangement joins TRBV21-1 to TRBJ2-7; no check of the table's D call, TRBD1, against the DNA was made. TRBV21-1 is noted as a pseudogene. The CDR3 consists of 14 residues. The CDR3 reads CASSKVPDYYEQYV. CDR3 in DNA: TGTGCCAGCAGCAAAGTTCCAGATTACTACGAGCAGTACGTC.

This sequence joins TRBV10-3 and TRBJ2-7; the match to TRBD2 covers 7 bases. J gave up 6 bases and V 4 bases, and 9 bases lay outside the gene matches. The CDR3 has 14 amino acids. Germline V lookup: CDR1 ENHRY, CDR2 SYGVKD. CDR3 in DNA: TGTGCCATCAGTGCGACTAGCCCCTTCGGCGAGCAGTACGTC. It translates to CAISATSPFGEQYV.

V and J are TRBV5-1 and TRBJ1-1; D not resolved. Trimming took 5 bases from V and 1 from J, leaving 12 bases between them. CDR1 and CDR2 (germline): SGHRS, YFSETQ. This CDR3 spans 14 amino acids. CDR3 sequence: CASRYDSQNTEAFF. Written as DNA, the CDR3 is TGCGCCAGCAGATATGACTCCCAGAACACTGAAGCTTTCTTT.

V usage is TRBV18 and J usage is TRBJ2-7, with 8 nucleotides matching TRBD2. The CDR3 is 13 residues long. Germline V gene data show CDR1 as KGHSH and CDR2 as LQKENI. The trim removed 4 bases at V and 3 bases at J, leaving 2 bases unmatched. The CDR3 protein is CASSLRGGYEQYV. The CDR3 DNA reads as TGTGCCAGCTCACTACGGGGGGGCTACGAGCAGTACGTC.

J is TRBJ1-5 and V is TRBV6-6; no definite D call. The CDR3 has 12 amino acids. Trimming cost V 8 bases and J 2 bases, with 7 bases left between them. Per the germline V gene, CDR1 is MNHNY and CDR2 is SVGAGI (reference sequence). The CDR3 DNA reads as TGTGCCAGCGGGAGTGGCAATCAGCCCCAGCATTTT. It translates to CASGSGNQPQHF.

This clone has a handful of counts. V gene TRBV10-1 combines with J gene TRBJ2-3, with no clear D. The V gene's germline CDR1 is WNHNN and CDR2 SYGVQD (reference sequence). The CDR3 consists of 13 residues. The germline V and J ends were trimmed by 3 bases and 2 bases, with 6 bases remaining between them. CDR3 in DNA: TGCGCCAGCAGTGACCCCCCCACAGATACGCAGTATTTT. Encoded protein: CASSDPPTDTQYF.

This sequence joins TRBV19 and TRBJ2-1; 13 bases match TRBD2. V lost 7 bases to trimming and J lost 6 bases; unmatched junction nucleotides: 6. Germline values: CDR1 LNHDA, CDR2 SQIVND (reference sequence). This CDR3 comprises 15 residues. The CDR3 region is CASIRGTSGVNEQFF. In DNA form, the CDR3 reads TGTGCCAGTATACGAGGGACTAGCGGGGTCAATGAGCAGTTCTTC.

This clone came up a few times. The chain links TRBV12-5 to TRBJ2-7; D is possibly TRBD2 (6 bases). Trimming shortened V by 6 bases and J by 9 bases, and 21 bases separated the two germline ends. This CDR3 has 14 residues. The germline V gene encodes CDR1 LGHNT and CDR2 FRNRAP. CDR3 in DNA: TGTGCTAGTGGGGAGGGACGGGGCCCCTCGAGGCAGTACGTC. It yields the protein CASGEGRGPSRQYV.

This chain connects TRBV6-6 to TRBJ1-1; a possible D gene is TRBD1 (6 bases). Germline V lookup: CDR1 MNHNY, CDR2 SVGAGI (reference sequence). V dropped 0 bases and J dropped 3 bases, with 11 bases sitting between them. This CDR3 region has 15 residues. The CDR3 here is CASSYSRGADTEAFF. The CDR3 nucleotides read TGTGCCAGCAGTTACTCAAGGGGGGCAGACACTGAAGCTTTCTTT.

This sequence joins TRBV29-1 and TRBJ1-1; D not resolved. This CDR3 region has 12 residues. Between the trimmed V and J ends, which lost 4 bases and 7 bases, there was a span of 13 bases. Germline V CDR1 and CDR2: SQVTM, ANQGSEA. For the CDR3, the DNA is TGCAGCGTTGTTCGGCACGGAGGTGAAGCTTTCTTT. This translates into CSVVRHGGEAFF.

CDR3 sequence: CASSIRRTAYGYTF. CDR3 bases: TGTGCCAGTAGTATACGGAGGACAGCGTATGGCTACACCTTC. This rearrangement joins TRBV19 to TRBJ1-2; possible D gene TRBD1, 6 bases. The V gene lost 2 bases and the J gene lost 5 bases, with 12 bases spanning the gap. Germline-derived CDR1 and CDR2 are LNHDA and SQIVND (reference sequence). The CDR3 is made up of 14 amino acids.

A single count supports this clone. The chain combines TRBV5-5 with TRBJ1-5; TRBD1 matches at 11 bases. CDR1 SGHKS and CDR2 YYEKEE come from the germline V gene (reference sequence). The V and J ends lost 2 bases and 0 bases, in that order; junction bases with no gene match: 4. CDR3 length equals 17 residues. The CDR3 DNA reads TGTGCCAGCAGCTTAGGGACAGGGGGTACTAGCAATCAGCCCCAGCATTTT. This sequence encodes CASSLGTGGTSNQPQHF.

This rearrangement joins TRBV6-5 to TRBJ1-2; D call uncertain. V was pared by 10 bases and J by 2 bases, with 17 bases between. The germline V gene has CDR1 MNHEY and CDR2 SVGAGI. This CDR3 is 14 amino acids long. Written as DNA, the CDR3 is TGTGCCACCCGGTTGACACCGCCGAACTATGGCTACACCTTC. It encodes CATRLTPPNYGYTF.

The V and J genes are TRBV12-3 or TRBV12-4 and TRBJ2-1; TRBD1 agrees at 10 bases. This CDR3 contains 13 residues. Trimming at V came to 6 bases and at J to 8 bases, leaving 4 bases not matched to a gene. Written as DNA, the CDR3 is TGTGCCAGCAGCCCGGACAGGGGGTATGAGCAGTTCTTC. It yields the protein CASSPDRGYEQFF.

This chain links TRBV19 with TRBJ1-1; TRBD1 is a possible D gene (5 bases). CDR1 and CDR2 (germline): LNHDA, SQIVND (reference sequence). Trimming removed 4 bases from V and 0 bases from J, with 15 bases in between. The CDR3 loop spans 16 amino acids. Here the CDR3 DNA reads TGTGCCAGTAGTACACGTGGGACGGTTCTGAACACTGAAGCTTTCTTT. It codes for CASSTRGTVLNTEAFF.

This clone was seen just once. The CDR3 DNA reads TGTGCCAGCTCTCACGGACTAGCGGGGCTGAATGAGCAGTTCTTC. This encodes CASSHGLAGLNEQFF. The genes are TRBV18 and TRBJ2-1; 12 positions agree with TRBD2. V shed 6 bases and J 7 bases; nucleotides not matched to a gene: 7. CDR3 length: 15 residues. From germline, CDR1 is KGHSH and CDR2 LQKENI.